Following are 8 T cell receptor beta chains from one sample sequenced in a study of long-term antiretroviral therapy in people with HIV. They ran version v3.0 of the immunoSEQ assay at survey level. Profiled with immunoSEQ multiplex PCR; TCRdb holds only in-frame clones, not every one. The sample shows about 28,000 clones, nearly 95% of them seen only once. The input for sequencing was unsorted PBMCs, taken 6 to 6.5 years after starting antiretroviral therapy. The receptors were gathered from a man aged 30 to 45 with HIV.

This clone was found a few times. The gene calls are TRBV4-1 and TRBJ2-7; TRBD2 is a possible D gene (6 bases). Per the germline V gene, CDR1 is MGHRA and CDR2 is YSYEKL. The CDR3 covers 14 residues. V was trimmed by 3 bases and J by 3 bases, leaving 12 bases between them. CDR3 coding DNA: TGCGCCAGCAGCCAGCGGGGCGGATACTACGAGCAGTACTTC. Protein sequence: CASSQRGGYYEQYF.

The chain is built from TRBV7-8 and TRBJ2-7; 10 nucleotides line up with TRBD1. V gave up 0 bases and J gave up 4 bases; unmatched junction bases: 0. The CDR3 loop spans 14 amino acids. Germline V gene lookup returns CDR1 SGHVS and CDR2 FQNEAQ. The DNA for the CDR3 is TGTGCCAGCAGCTTAGCGGACAGGGGGTACGAGCAGTACTTC. Its protein is CASSLADRGYEQYF.

The J gene is TRBJ2-7, the V gene TRBV9; TRBD2 matches 10 bases. This CDR3 is 15 amino acids long. Germline lookup yields CDR1 SGDLS and CDR2 YYNGEE. V shed 4 bases and J 5 bases; nucleotides not matched to a gene: 9. As DNA, the CDR3 is TGTGCCAGCAGCCCTTGGGCTAGCGGGGGCCACGAGCAGTACTTC. Protein product: CASSPWASGGHEQYF.

Note on this clone: Germline is not matched at one junction end, which may reflect a read error. V and J are TRBV7-7 and TRBJ2-2; 7 bases are a match to TRBD1. This CDR3 spans 16 amino acids. Germline CDR1 reads SSHAT; CDR2 reads FNYEAQ (reference sequence). The DNA of the CDR3 is TGTGCTAGCAGCTCCGGGACAGCAGCTTACACCGGGGAGCTGTTTTTT. Its translation: CASSSGTAAYTGELFF.

The gene calls are TRBV14 and TRBJ2-7; maybe TRBD1 (6 bases). V lost 0 bases to trimming and J lost 5 bases, with 23 bases between them. The CDR3 sequence is 18 residues long. Germline V gives CDR1 SGHDN, CDR2 FVKESK. In DNA, the CDR3 is TGTGCCAGCAGCCAAGATTTTCAGGGGACCCGCCTTGTCCACGAGCAGTACTTC. Translating gives CASSQDFQGTRLVHEQYF.

This chain connects TRBV12-2 to TRBJ1-5; the table names TRBD1, a call not compared with the DNA. TRBV12-2 is reported as a pseudogene. The CDR3 length is 20 residues. CDR3 sequence: CASRPTGRGTGKYSNQPQHF. CDR3 nucleotides: TGTGCAAGTCGCCCAACGGGGCGGGGGACAGGTAAATATAGCAATCAGCCCCAGCATTTT.

The V call is TRBV2, the J call TRBJ2-3; D is undetermined. Trimming took 5 bases from V and 0 from J, leaving 21 bases between them. CDR1 is SNHLY, CDR2 FYNNEI, per germline. CDR3 size: 18 residues. The CDR3 is CASSLLPSTGTSTDTQYF. CDR3 coding DNA: TGTGCCAGCAGTCTACTCCCTTCCACTGGCACTAGCACAGATACGCAGTATTTT.

This chain uses TRBV10-3 with TRBJ2-5, with a possible D match to TRBD1 (6 bases). Trimming removed 4 bases from V and 1 base from J, with 13 bases in between. Germline-derived CDR1 and CDR2 are ENHRY and SYGVKD. There are 15 residues in the CDR3. The CDR3 spells CAISAHRDTQETQYF. In DNA, the CDR3 is TGTGCCATCAGTGCCCACCGGGACACCCAAGAGACCCAGTACTTC.